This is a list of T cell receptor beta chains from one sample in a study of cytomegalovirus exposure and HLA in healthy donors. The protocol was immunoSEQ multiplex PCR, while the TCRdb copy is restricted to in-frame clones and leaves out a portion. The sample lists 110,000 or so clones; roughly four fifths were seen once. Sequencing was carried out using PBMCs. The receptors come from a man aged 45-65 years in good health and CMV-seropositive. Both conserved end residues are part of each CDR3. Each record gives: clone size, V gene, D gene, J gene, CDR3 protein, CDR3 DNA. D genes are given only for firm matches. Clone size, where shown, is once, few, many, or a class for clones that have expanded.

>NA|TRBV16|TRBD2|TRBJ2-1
CASSQRLAGGPTHYNEQFF
TGTGCCAGCAGCCAACGACTAGCGGGGGGGCCAACACACTACAATGAGCAGTTCTTC
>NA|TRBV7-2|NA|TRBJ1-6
CASSLVGYNNSPLHF
TGTGCCAGCAGCTTAGTCGGGTATAATAATTCACCCCTCCACTTT
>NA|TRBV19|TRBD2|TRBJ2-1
CASSSGTSGYNEQFF
TGTGCCAGTAGTTCCGGGACTAGCGGCTACAATGAGCAGTTCTTC
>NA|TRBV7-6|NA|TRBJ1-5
CASSLSYSNQPQHF
TGTGCCAGCAGCTTGAGTTATAGCAATCAGCCCCAGCATTTT
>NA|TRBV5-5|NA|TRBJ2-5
CASSFWRSGQETQYF
TGTGCCAGCAGCTTTTGGAGGAGCGGGCAAGAGACCCAGTACTTC
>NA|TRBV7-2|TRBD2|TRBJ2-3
CASRARLAGAQGPQYF
TGTGCCAGCAGGGCCCGACTAGCGGGGGCCCAGGGGCCGCAGTATTTT
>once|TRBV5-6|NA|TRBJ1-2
CASSHRASGTGYTF
TGTGCCAGCAGCCACAGGGCTTCGGGAACTGGCTACACCTTC
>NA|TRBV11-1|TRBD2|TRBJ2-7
CASTPGGSYEQYF
TGTGCCAGCACACCGGGAGGCTCCTACGAGCAGTACTTC
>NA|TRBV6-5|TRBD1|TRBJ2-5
CASSLGTEETQYF
TGTGCCAGCAGTCTAGGGACAGAAGAGACCCAGTACTTC
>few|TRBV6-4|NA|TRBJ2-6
CASSDSGGSGANVLTF
TGTGCCAGCAGTGACTCCGGAGGATCTGGGGCCAACGTCCTGACTTTC
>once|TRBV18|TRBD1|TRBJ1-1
CASSLTGTGPNTEAFF
TGTGCCAGCTCACTTACTGGGACAGGGCCGAACACTGAAGCTTTCTTT
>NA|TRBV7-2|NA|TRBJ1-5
CASSIGHGTQHF
TGTGCCAGCAGCATAGGACACGGGACCCAGCATTTT
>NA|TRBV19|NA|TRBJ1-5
CASSIRDSNQPQHF
TGTGCCAGTAGTATCAGGGATAGCAATCAGCCCCAGCATTTT
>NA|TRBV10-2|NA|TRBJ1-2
CASTKERAVDYGYTF
TGCGCCAGCACTAAGGAGAGGGCAGTGGACTATGGCTACACCTTC
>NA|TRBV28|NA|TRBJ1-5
CASRLWGGRQPQHF
TGTGCCAGCAGACTTTGGGGGGGAAGACAGCCCCAGCATTTT
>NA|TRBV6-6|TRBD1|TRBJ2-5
CASTRGRGQETQYF
TGTGCCAGCACTCGCGGCAGGGGGCAAGAGACCCAGTACTTC
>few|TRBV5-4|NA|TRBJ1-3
CASSSQGQDTIYF
TGTGCCAGCAGCTCCCAGGGGCAGGACACCATATATTTT
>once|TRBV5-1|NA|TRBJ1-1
CASSLDGRNTEAFF
TGCGCCAGCAGCTTGGACGGGAGGAACACTGAAGCTTTCTTT
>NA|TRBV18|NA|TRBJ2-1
CASSPGGALSYNEQFF
TGTGCCAGCTCACCCGGGGGAGCCCTCTCCTACAATGAGCAGTTCTTC
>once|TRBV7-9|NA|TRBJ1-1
CASSLGGLTEAFF
TGTGCCAGCAGCCTCGGGGGGCTCACTGAAGCTTTCTTT
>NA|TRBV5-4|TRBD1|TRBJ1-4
CASSEGQSNEKLFF
TGTGCCAGCAGCGAGGGACAGAGTAATGAAAAACTGTTTTTT
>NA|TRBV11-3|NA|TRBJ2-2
CASSLVAGNTGELFF
TGTGCCAGCAGCTTAGTCGCAGGGAACACCGGGGAGCTGTTTTTT
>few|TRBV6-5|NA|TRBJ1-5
CASSGAGLGNQPQHF
TGTGCCAGCAGTGGGGCAGGGTTAGGCAATCAGCCCCAGCATTTT
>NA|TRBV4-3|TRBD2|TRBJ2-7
CASSQDSGGPYEQYF
TGCGCCAGCAGCCAAGATTCGGGGGGGCCTTACGAGCAGTACTTC
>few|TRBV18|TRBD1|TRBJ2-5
CASSPGTGQETQYF
TGTGCCAGCTCACCTGGGACAGGCCAAGAGACCCAGTACTTC
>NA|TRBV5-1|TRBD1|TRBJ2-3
CASSLYWDRGRADTQYF
TGCGCCAGCAGCTTGTATTGGGACAGGGGGCGTGCAGATACGCAGTATTTT
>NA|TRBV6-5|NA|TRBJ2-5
CASSYSEGGQETQYF
TGTGCCAGCAGTTACTCGGAGGGGGGGCAAGAGACCCAGTACTTC
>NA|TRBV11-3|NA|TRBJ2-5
CASSRGSQETQYF
TGTGCCAGCAGTCGGGGGTCCCAAGAGACCCAGTACTTC
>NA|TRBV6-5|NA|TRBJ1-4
CASRPGHSNEKLFF
TGTGCCAGCAGACCGGGACATTCAAATGAAAAACTGTTTTTT
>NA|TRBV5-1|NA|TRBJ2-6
CASKQGSGANVLTF
TGCGCCAGTAAACAGGGATCTGGGGCCAACGTCCTGACTTTC
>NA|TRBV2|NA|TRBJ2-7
CASSLSPGIRDYEQYF
TGTGCCAGCAGTCTCTCCCCCGGGATTAGGGACTACGAGCAGTACTTC
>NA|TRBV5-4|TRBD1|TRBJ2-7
CASSRGTGGGEQYF
TGTGCCAGCAGCCGTGGGACAGGGGGCGGCGAGCAGTACTTC
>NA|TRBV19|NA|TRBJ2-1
CASSIKPGEEQFF
TGTGCCAGTAGTATCAAACCAGGGGAAGAGCAGTTCTTC
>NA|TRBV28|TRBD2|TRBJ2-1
CASTRLAGLYNEQFF
TGTGCCAGCACCCGACTAGCGGGACTCTACAATGAGCAGTTCTTC
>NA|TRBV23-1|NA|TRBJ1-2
CASTDETDRHYGYTF
TGCGCCTCTACCGACGAGACGGACAGACACTATGGCTACACCTTC
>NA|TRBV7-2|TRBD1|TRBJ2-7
CASILQGATGVSSYEQYF
TGTGCCAGCATCCTACAGGGGGCGACGGGTGTTAGCTCCTACGAGCAGTACTTC
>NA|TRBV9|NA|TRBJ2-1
CASSPLGAVSYNEQFF
TGTGCCAGCAGCCCCCTGGGAGCCGTCTCCTACAATGAGCAGTTCTTC
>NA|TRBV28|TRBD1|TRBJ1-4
CASTVGGTGNGKLFF
TGTGCCAGCACCGTTGGAGGGACAGGGAATGGAAAACTGTTTTTT
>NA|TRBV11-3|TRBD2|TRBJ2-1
CASSLDYVGEGYNEQFF
TGTGCCAGCAGCTTAGATTATGTAGGGGAGGGCTACAATGAGCAGTTCTTC
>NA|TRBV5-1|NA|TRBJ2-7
CASGDNSYEQYF
TGCGCCAGCGGGGACAACTCATACGAGCAGTACTTC
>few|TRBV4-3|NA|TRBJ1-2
CASSPQGQREAGYTF
TGCGCCAGCAGCCCCCAAGGCCAGAGAGAGGCTGGCTACACCTTC
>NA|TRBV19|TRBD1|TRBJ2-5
CASSLQGQGVRETQYF
TGTGCCAGTAGTTTGCAAGGACAGGGGGTAAGAGAGACCCAGTACTTC
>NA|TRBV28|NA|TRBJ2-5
CASSSNLVRYF
TGTGCCAGCAGTTCCAACTTGGTTCGGTACTTC